This TCR beta chain was found in a study of T and B cells in COVID-19 patients. The overall study: Peripheral blood came from COVID-19 patients with active infection or after recovery. Of 20 active-infection patients, more than nine were critically ill with mechanical ventilation or extracorporeal membrane oxygenation.

The CDR3 sequence is 13 residues long. Germline V gene sequence: CDR1 MNHEY, CDR2 SVGAGI. Trimming left V 5 bases short and J 4 bases short, with 11 bases between. BIOMED2 TRB-A/B primer pools were used in multiplex TRB PCR. TCRdb passed the multiplex PCR reads through MiXCR, listing each CDR3 protein once. The profile shows some 8,100 distinct CDR3 sequences, about two fifths of them singletons. Blood genomic DNA input for TRB amplification was roughly 220-500 ng. As concerns this clonotype: Its antigen is unidentified.

Regarding the study as a whole: Active COVID-19 showed highly clonal TRB repertoires; recovery showed diversity and richness above healthy donors.

The source material was blood. This clonotype was obtained from a human donor with active COVID-19. The V and J genes are TRBV6-5 and TRBJ1-2; D may be TRBD1 (5 bases). CDR3 nucleotides: TGTGCCAGCAGTGTCAGGGCGAGCTATGGCTACACCTTC. Translating gives CASSVRASYGYTF.